This T cell receptor beta chain is drawn from a study of cytomegalovirus exposure and HLA in healthy donors. Broader study findings: Researchers counted around 180 TCR beta chains as cytomegalovirus-associated. Later, an analysis showed that TCR beta chains associated with HLA were more clonally expanded than others that were equally common.

PCR involved 60 Vbeta and 13 Jbeta primers. Assay used: immunoSEQ multiplex PCR; TCRdb lists only in-frame clones, some missing. The top ten hold less than 3% of the sample, which has about 150,000 clones, 80% to 85% seen once. Concerning this clone itself: Its target is unknown.

The source material was PBMCs. This receptor was identified in a woman under 40 in good health and CMV-seronegative.

The DNA of the CDR3 is TGCAGCGTTGGGGTGACTAGCACAGATACGCAGTATTTT. Its protein is CSVGVTSTDTQYF. The J gene is TRBJ2-3, the V gene TRBV29-1; D is unresolved. Germline V CDR1 and CDR2: SQVTM, ANQGSEA. CDR3 size: 13 residues. V was pared by 4 bases and J by 0 bases, with 8 bases between.